One T cell receptor beta chain is described in this entry. Sequenced by immunoSEQ multiplex PCR; TCRdb stores in-frame clones only, minus some. The sample shows roughly 250,000 clones, roughly 74% of them seen only once. The sample is drawn from a study of cytotoxic CD8 clonotypes in ibrutinib-treated CLL. This specimen was PBMCs, taken after 24 months of ibrutinib treatment. The TCR comes from a human donor with chronic lymphocytic leukemia.

The CDR3 DNA reads as TGCAGTGCTAGAGAGCCCGGTGAGCAGTTCTTC. Translated: CSAREPGEQFF. The chain employs TRBV20-1 and TRBJ2-1, with no clear D. This CDR3 is 11 amino acids long. V was cut by 0 bases and J by 9 bases, with 6 bases left in between. Germline CDR1 and CDR2: DFQATT and SNEGSKA (reference sequence).